The clone carrying this T cell receptor (beta chain) came up many times. Its antigen is still unknown. The DNA ends 3 residues before the CDR3 does, and the rest of the CDR3 is filled in from the germline J gene. The data stem from a study of T cell clonality in common variable immunodeficiency. Study results and caveats: CVID patient heterogeneity limited repertoire-clinical complication correlations. Common variable immunodeficiency TCR beta sequences reportedly had fewer deletions and N-nucleotide insertions.

Germline CDR1 SGHVS, CDR2 FQNEAQ. This CDR3 region has 18 residues. TCRdb's copy holds only in-frame clones and misses some; the assay was immunoSEQ multiplex PCR. The sample includes 50,000 to 55,000 clones, none of them occurring once. The V and J genes are TRBV7-8 and TRBJ2-2; tentatively, D is TRBD1 (6 bases). The sequencing input was peripheral blood mononuclear cells. This sequence was found in a person aged 18 to 75 in good health. The CDR3 DNA, read in part, is TGTGCCAGCAGCGCGAGCAGGGGCTTTTCCTCTGGGGCCAACGTG. Its translation is CASSASRGFSSGANV. The CDR3, in full, reads CASSASRGFSSGANVLFF.